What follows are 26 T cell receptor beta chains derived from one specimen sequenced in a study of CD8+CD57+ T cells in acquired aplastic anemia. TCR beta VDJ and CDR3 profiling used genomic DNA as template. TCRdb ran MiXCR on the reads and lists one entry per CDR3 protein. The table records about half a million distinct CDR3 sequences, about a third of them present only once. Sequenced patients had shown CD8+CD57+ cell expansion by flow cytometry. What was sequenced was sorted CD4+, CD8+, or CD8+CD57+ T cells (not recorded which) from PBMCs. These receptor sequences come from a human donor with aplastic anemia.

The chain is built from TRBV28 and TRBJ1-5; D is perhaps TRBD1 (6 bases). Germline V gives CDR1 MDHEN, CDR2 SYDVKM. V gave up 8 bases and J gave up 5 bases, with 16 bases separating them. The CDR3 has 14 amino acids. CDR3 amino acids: CASRTRTVYQPQHF. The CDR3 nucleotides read TGTGCCAGCCGAACGCGGACAGTTTATCAGCCCCAGCATTTT.

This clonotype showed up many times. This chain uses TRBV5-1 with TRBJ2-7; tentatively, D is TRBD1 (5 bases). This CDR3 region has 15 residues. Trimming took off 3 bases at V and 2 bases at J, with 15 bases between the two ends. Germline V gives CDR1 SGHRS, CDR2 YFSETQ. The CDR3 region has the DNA TGCGCCAGCAGCTCTAACCCTGACAGCCCCTACGAGCAGTACTTC. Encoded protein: CASSSNPDSPYEQYF.

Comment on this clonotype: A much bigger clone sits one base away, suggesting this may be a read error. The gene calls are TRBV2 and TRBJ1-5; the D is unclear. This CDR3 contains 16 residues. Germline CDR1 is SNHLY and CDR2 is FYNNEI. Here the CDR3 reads CASGEGFGNSNQPQHF. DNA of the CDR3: TGTGCCAGCGGTGAAGGTTTCGGCAATAGCAATCAGCCCCAGCATTTT.

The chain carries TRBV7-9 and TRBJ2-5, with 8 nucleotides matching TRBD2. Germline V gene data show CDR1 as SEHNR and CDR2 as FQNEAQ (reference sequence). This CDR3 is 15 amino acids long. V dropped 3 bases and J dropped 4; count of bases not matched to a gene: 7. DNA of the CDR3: TGTGCCAGCAGCTTCCAAGTAGCGGGGCGAGAGACCCAGTACTTC. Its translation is CASSFQVAGRETQYF.

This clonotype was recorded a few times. The CDR3 coding sequence is TGTGCCAGCAGCCCGTATCCCCTATACGAGCAGTACTTC. Translating gives CASSPYPLYEQYF. This rearrangement joins TRBV2 to TRBJ2-7; the D is unclear. The V gene lost 6 bases and the J gene lost 4 bases, with 13 bases spanning the gap. Germline assignment: CDR1 SNHLY and CDR2 FYNNEI. This CDR3 region has 13 residues.

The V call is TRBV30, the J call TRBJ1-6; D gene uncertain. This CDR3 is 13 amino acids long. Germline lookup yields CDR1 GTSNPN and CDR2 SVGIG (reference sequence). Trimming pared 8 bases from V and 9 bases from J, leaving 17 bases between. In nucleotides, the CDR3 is TGTGCCGACCAGGCCCTTACGGGTTCACCCCTCCACTTT. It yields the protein CADQALTGSPLHF.

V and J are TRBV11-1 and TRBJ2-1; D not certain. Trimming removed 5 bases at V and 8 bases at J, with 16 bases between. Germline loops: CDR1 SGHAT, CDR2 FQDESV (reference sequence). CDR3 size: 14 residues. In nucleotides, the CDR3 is TGTGCCAGCAGCCCTTTTGCTTATGTCGATGAGCAGTTCTTC. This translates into CASSPFAYVDEQFF.

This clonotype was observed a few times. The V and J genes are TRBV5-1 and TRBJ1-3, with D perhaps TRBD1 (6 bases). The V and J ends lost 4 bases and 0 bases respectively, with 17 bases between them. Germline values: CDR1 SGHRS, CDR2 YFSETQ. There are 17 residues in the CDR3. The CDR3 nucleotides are TGCGCCAGCAGCCAGGGGAACAGGCCCAGCTCTGGAAACACCATATATTTT. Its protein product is CASSQGNRPSSGNTIYF.

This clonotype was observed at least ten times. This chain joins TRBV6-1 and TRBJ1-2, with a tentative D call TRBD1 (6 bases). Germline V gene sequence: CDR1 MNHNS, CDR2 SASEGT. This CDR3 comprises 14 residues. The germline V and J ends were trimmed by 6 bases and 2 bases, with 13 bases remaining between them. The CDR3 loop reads CASRGGRENYGYTF. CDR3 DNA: TGTGCCAGCAGGGGGGGCAGGGAGAACTATGGCTACACCTTC.

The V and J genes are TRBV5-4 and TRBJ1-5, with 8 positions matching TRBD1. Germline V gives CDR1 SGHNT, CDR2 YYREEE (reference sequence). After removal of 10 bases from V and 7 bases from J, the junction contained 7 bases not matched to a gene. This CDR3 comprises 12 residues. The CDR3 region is CAYGQGQQPQHF. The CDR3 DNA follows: TGTGCCTACGGACAGGGTCAACAGCCCCAGCATTTT.

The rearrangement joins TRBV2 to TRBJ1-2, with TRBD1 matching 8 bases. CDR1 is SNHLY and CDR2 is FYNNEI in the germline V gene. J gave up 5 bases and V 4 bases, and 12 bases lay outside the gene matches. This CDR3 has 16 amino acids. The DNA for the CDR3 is TGTGCCAGCAGTGCTCACAGGGGGTCCCCCGGTTATGGCTACACCTTC. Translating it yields CASSAHRGSPGYGYTF.

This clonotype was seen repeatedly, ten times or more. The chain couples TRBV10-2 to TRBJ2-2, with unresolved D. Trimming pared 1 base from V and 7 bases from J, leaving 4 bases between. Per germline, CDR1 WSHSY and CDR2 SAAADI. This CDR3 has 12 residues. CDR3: CASSELLGELFF. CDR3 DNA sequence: TGCGCCAGCAGTGAGTTGCTCGGGGAGCTGTTTTTT.

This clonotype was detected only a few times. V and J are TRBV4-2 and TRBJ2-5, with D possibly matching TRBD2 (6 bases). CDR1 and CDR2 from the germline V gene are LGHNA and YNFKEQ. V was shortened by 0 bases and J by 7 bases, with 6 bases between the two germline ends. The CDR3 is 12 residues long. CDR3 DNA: TGTGCCAGCAGCCAAGAGGGGGGGACCCAGTACTTC. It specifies CASSQEGGTQYF.

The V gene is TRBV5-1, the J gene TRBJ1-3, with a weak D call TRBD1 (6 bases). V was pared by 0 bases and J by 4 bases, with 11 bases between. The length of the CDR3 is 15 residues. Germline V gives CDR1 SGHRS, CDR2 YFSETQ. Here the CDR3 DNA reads TGCGCCAGCAGCTTGGTGGCAGGGGTAGGAAACACCATATATTTT. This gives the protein CASSLVAGVGNTIYF.

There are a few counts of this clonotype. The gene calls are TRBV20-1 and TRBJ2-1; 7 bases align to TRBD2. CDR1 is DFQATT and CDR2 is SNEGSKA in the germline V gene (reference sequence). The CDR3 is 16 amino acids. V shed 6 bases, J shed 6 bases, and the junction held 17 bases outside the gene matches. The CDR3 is CSASYSSGSSLNEQFF. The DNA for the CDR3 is TGCAGTGCCTCCTACTCTAGCGGCAGTTCCCTCAATGAGCAGTTCTTC.

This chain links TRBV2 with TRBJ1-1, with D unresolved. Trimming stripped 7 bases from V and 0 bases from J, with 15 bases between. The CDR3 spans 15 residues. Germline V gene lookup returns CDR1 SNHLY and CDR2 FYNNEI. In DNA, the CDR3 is TGTGCCAGCACCCGGACTAGCGGGATGAACACTGAAGCTTTCTTT. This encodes CASTRTSGMNTEAFF.

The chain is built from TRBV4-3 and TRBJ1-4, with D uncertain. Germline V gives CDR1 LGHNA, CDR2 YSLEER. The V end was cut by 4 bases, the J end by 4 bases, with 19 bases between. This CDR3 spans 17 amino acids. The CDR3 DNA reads TGCGCCAGCAGCCCAGCCGTTGGAGGACGGAATAATGAAAAACTGTTTTTT. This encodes CASSPAVGGRNNEKLFF.

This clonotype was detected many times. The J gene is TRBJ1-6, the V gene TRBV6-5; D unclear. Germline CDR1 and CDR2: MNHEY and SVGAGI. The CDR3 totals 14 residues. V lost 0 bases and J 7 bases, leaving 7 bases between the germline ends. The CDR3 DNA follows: TGTGCCAGCAGTTACTCGTCGGGGAATTCACCCCTCCACTTT. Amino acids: CASSYSSGNSPLHF.

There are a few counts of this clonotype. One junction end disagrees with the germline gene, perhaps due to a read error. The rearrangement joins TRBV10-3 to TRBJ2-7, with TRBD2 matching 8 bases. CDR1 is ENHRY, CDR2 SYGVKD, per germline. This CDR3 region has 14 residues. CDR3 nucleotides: TGTGCCAGCAGTTACTCGACTAGCGTGGACGAGCAGTACTTC. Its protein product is CASSYSTSVDEQYF.

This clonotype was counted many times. CDR3 DNA: TGCGCCAGCAGCCAAGAGATCTATTACGAGCAGTACTTC. Amino acid sequence: CASSQEIYYEQYF. The chain recombines TRBV4-3 with TRBJ2-7; no reliable D call. The CDR3 loop spans 13 amino acids. Trimming pared 0 bases from V and 4 bases from J, leaving 7 bases between. Looked up from germline, CDR1 is LGHNA and CDR2 is YSLEER.

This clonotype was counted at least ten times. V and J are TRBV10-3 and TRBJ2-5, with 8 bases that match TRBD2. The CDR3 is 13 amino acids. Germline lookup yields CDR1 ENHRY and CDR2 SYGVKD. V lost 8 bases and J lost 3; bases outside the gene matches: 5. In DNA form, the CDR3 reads TGTGCCATCCGCGGGGGGACAAAAGAGACCCAGTACTTC. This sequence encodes CAIRGGTKETQYF.

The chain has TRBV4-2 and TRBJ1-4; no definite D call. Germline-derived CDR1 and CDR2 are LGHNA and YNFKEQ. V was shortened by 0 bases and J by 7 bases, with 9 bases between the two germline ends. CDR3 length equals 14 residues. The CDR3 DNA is TGTGCCAGCAGCCAAGACCCCGGGTCTGAAAAACTGTTTTTT. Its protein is CASSQDPGSEKLFF.

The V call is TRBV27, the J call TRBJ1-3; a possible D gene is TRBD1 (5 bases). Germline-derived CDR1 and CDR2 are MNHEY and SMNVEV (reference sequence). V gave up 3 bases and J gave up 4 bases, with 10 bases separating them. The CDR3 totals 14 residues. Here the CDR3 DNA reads TGTGCCAGCAGTTTTGGGGGTAAAGGAAACACCATATATTTT. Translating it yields CASSFGGKGNTIYF.

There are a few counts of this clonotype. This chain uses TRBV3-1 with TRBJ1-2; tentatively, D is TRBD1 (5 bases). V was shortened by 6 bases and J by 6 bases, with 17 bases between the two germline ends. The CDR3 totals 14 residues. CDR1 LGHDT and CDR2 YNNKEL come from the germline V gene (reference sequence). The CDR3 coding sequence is TGTGCCAGCAGGCTACTTTCGGGGGATGATGGCTACACCTTC. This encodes CASRLLSGDDGYTF.

In DNA, the CDR3 is TGTGCCAGCAGCGGGAGGCGCGCCGGGGAGCTGTTTTTT. Its translation is CASSGRRAGELFF. The chain uses TRBV5-6 and TRBJ2-2; D is possibly TRBD2 (6 bases). The CDR3 runs 13 residues. Between the trimmed V and J ends, which lost 4 bases and 6 bases, there was a span of 10 bases. Looked up from germline, CDR1 is SGHDT and CDR2 is YYEEEE.

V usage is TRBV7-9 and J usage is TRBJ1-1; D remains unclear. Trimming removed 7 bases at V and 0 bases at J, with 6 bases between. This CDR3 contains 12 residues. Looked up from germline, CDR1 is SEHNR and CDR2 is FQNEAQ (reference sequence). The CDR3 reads CASIGMNTEAFF. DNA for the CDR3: TGTGCCAGCATCGGAATGAACACTGAAGCTTTCTTT.